This TCR beta chain was captured in a study of cytomegalovirus exposure and HLA in healthy donors. Study-wide results and caveats: Cytomegalovirus association was listed for approximately 160 TCR beta chains.

Profiling relied on immunoSEQ multiplex PCR, and the TCRdb table lists in-frame clones only, not all of them. The table lists over 200,000 clones, roughly 80% of them singletons. Looked up from germline, CDR1 is MNHNS and CDR2 is SASEGT. With 2 bases clipped from V and 3 bases from J, the junction kept 2 bases outside the gene matches. This CDR3 region has 15 residues. This clone turned up a few times. Antigen: not known. This TCR was sampled from a woman in her late teens or twenties in good health and CMV-seronegative. The source material was PBMCs. V and J are TRBV6-1 and TRBJ2-5; 11 nucleotides align to TRBD2. DNA for the CDR3: TGTGCCAGCAGTGAACTAGCGGGGGGAAAAGAGACCCAGTACTTC. Protein product: CASSELAGGKETQYF.